This TCR beta chain stems from a study of T-cell reconstitution after alpha-beta-depleted transplantation in children. The authors prepared the TCRbeta library with unique molecular identifiers. One entry per CDR3 protein, called by TCRdb with MiXCR from the PCR reads. The table has approximately 88,000 distinct CDR3 sequences, over 9% seen once. From germline, CDR1 is GTSNPN and CDR2 SVGIG (reference sequence). V lost 4 bases and J 5 bases, leaving 12 bases between the germline ends. This CDR3 is 12 amino acids long. The starting material was PBMCs from the stem cell graft donor, obtained from the stem cell graft. J is TRBJ2-7 and V is TRBV30; D tentatively fits TRBD1 or TRBD2 (5 bases each). This clonotype was sampled from a human donor who donated a stem cell graft to a child with inherited bone marrow failure. The CDR3 protein is CAWNHRGDEQYF. Here the CDR3 DNA reads TGTGCCTGGAACCACAGAGGGGACGAGCAGTACTTC.